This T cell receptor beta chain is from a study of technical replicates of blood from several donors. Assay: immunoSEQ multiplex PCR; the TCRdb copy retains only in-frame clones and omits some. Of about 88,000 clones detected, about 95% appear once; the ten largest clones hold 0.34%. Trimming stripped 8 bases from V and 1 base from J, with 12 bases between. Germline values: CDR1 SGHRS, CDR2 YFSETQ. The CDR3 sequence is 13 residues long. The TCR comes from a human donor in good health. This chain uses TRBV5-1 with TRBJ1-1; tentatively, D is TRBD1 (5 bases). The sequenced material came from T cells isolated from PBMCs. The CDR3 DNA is TGCGCCAGTGCCTTCGGGGGGAACACTGAAGCTTTCTTT. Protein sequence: CASAFGGNTEAFF.